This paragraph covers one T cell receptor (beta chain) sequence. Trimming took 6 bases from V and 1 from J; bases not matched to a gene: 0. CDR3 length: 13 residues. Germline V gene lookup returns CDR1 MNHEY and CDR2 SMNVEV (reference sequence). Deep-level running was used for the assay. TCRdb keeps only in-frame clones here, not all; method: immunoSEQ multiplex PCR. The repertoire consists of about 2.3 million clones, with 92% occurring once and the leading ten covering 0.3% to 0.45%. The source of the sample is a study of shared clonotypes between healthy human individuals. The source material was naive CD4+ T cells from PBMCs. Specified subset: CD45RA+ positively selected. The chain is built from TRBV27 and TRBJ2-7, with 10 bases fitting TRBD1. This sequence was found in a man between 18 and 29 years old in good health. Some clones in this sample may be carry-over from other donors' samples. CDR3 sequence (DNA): TGTGCCAGCAGGGGACAGGGGTCCTACGAGCAGTACTTC. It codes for CASRGQGSYEQYF.